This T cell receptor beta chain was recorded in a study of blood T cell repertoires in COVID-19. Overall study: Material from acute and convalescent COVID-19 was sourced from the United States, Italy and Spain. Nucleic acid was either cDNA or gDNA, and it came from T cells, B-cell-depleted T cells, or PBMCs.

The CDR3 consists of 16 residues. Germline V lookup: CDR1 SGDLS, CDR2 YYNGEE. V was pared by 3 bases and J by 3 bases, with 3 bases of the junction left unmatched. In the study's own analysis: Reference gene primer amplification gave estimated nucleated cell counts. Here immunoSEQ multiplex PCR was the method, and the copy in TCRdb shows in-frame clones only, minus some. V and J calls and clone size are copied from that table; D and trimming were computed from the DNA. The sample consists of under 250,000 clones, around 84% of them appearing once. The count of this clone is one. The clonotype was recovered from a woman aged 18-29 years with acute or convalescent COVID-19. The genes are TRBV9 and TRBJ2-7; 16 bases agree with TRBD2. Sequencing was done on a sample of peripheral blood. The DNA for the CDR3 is TGTGCCAGCAGCGACGGGACTAGCGGGAGGGGCTACGAGCAGTACTTC. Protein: CASSDGTSGRGYEQYF.